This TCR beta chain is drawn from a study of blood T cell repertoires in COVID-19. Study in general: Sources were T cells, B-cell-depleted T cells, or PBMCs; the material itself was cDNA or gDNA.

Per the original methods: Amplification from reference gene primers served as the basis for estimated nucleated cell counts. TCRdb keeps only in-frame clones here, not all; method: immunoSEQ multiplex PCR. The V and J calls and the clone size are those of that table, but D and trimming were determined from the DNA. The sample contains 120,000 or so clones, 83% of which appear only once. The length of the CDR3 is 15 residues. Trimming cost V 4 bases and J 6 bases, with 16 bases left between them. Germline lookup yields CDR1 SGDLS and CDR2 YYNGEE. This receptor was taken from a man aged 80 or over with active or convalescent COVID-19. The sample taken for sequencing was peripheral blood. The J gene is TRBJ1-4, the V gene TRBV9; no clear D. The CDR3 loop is CASSPSVWLDEKLFF. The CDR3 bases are TGTGCCAGCAGCCCCTCCGTATGGCTCGATGAAAAACTGTTTTTT.